The sample holds one count of the clone carrying this T cell receptor beta chain. Each CDR3 protein is one row after TCRdb ran MiXCR on the PCR reads. The sample includes around 15,000 distinct CDR3 sequences, around 46% seen only once; the top ten take 16%. CDR1 SGHTA and CDR2 FQGTGA come from the germline V gene. The germline V and J ends were trimmed by 5 bases and 13 bases, with 18 bases remaining between them. The CDR3 has 13 residues. This sample stems from a study of tumor-infiltrating lymphocytes in oesophageal squamous cell carcinoma. The gene calls are TRBV7-3 and TRBJ2-4; D may be TRBD1 (5 bases). The sequenced sample consisted of esophageal tumor tissue. The sequence was collected from a male donor with esophageal squamous cell carcinoma. The CDR3 region is CASSALRDGEQYF. The CDR3 DNA reads as TGTGCCAGCAGCGCGCTCAGGGATGGTGAGCAGTACTTC.